These T cell receptor beta chains were read from a single sample in a study of vaccination and CD4 T cells after COVID-19. Their cognate antigens are unknown. MiXCR, run by TCRdb on the PCR reads, gives a single entry per CDR3 protein. Here the sample spans about 13,000 distinct CDR3 sequences, approximately 40% being singletons. Sequenced material: CD4+ T cells from blood, cultured in vitro. These receptors were collected from a human donor who had recovered from COVID-19. CDR3s include the opening cysteine and the closing phenylalanine or tryptophan. The D gene is left open where the match is weak. Rows may omit the clone size; those that give it use once, few, many or a size class.

>few|TRBV5-4|TRBJ1-2|.
TGTGCCAGCAGCCCCCCTTTTGTTAACTATGGCTACACCTTC
CASSPPFVNYGYTF
>once|TRBV7-8|TRBJ2-1|TRBD2
TGTGCCAGCAGCTTAGGCGACTCGGGACTAGCGTTTAATGAGCAGTTCTTC
CASSLGDSGLAFNEQFF
>.|TRBV6-5|TRBJ1-2|.
TGTGCCAGCAGTTACTCGGGCAGGGAGGGCTATGGCTACACCTTC
CASSYSGREGYGYTF
>.|TRBV12-3/TRBV12-4|TRBJ2-3|TRBD2
TGTGCCAGCAGCCCTAGCGGGGGCGGAGGGGGTACGCAGTATTTT
CASSPSGGGGGTQYF
>.|TRBV6-1|TRBJ1-2|.
TGTGCCAGCAGTGAAAGGCGGTGGGGACAAGCCTATGGCTACACCTTC
CASSERRWGQAYGYTF
>.|TRBV29-1|TRBJ2-3|TRBD1
TGCAGCGTTGAAGATCAACTCAGGGGGCACACAGATACGCAGTATTTT
CSVEDQLRGHTDTQYF
>few|TRBV7-2|TRBJ2-3|TRBD1
TGTGCCAGCAGCCACGCCCTCTGGACAGGGCCAGATACGCAGTATTTT
CASSHALWTGPDTQYF
>.|TRBV2|TRBJ2-7|TRBD2
TGTGGCAGCAAAGGCTCCGGCGGGGGGCAGGGGAGCGAGCAGTACTTC
CGSKGSGGGQGSEQYF
>.|TRBV6-2/TRBV6-3|TRBJ1-2|.
TGTGCCAGCAGAAAACCCTGGGCGGGCTTAACCTCCTATGGCTACACCTTC
CASRKPWAGLTSYGYTF
>.|TRBV4-1|TRBJ1-5|.
TGCGCCAGCAGCCAGGCTCGCAATCAGCCCCAGCATTTT
CASSQARNQPQHF
>few|TRBV20-1|TRBJ1-4|TRBD1
TGCAGTGCTCCGGGACAGGGGGGAAAGTCTGAAAAACTGTTTTTT
CSAPGQGGKSEKLFF
>.|TRBV20-1|TRBJ2-5|TRBD2
TGCAGTGCTAGGAACTTAGCGGGACTTTCTCAAGAGACCCAGTACTTC
CSARNLAGLSQETQYF
>.|TRBV7-2|TRBJ2-7|.
TGTGCCAGCAGCCCCAGGGTATCCGAGCAGTACTTC
CASSPRVSEQYF
>few|TRBV6-5|TRBJ1-2|TRBD1
TGTGCCAGCAGTTCTTCAGGGGGTGGCTACACCTTC
CASSSSGGGYTF
>.|TRBV20-1|TRBJ2-7|.
TGCAGTGCTAGGGCGGGCTTCTCCTACGAGCAGTACTTC
CSARAGFSYEQYF
>few|TRBV12-3/TRBV12-4|TRBJ1-5|.
TGTGCCAGCAGTTTAGGAGCGAGGCAGCCCCAGCATTTT
CASSLGARQPQHF
>.|TRBV11-2|TRBJ1-1|.
TGTGCCAGCAGCTTAGATCTGGTTATGAACACTGAAGCTTTCTTT
CASSLDLVMNTEAFF
>.|TRBV7-6|TRBJ2-7|TRBD1
TGTGCCAGCAGCCCCCAGACAGGGGAAACCTACGAGCAGTACTTC
CASSPQTGETYEQYF
>few|TRBV11-3|TRBJ2-7|TRBD1
TGTGCCAGCAGCTCCCGGACGGGACAGGGTATATACGAGCAGTACTTC
CASSSRTGQGIYEQYF
>.|TRBV19|TRBJ1-5|TRBD1
TGTGCCAGTAAAAGGGACAGGGTGCCCAATCAGCCCCAGCATTTT
CASKRDRVPNQPQHF
>.|TRBV19|TRBJ1-1|.
TGTGCCAGTAGTATGGCGGGAGGCAGATCGAACACTGAAGCTTTCTTT
CASSMAGGRSNTEAFF
>few|TRBV6-1|TRBJ2-7|.
TGTGCCAGCATGTCCCCGGCGCCCTACGAGCAGTACTTC
CASMSPAPYEQYF
>.|TRBV4-1|TRBJ2-6|.
TGCGCCAGCAGCCAAGGGCAGGGCCTGGCCAACGTCCTGACTTTC
CASSQGQGLANVLTF
>few|TRBV4-1|TRBJ2-3|TRBD2
TGCGCCAGCAGACTAGGACTAGCGGGGGGATCAGGAGATACGCAGTATTTT
CASRLGLAGGSGDTQYF
>.|TRBV9|TRBJ1-1|.
TGTGCCAGCAGCGTCACCGGGACAATGAACACTGAAGCTTTCTTT
CASSVTGTMNTEAFF
>.|TRBV10-2|TRBJ2-7|.
TGCGCCAGCAGTCTAGCCCGTTCCTACGAGCAGTACTTC
CASSLARSYEQYF
>few|TRBV15|TRBJ1-2|.
TGTGCCACCAGCAGAGAACAGGGAGTCTATGGCTACACCTTC
CATSREQGVYGYTF
>.|TRBV6-1|TRBJ1-4|.
TGTGCCAGCAGTGAAGCAGCGGGTGGGCGTGGGGAAAAACTGTTTTTT
CASSEAAGGRGEKLFF
>.|TRBV2|TRBJ1-5|.
TGTGCCAGCAGTCCCTGGACAGCAAATCAGCCCCAGCATTTT
CASSPWTANQPQHF
>few|TRBV27|TRBJ1-5|.
TGTGCCAGCAGCCCTCGAACCCAGCCCCAGCATTTT
CASSPRTQPQHF
>few|TRBV19|TRBJ2-1|.
TGTGCCAGTAGTATCATAGGGACGAATGAGCAGTTCTTC
CASSIIGTNEQFF
>.|TRBV7-8|TRBJ2-3|.
TGTGCCAGCAGCTTAGACACGGGGCACACAGATACGCAGTATTTT
CASSLDTGHTDTQYF
>.|TRBV12-3/TRBV12-4|TRBJ2-1|.
TGTGCCAGCAGTTTTGGGGGCCTTTGGGGGGAAGGCAATGAGCAGTTCTTC
CASSFGGLWGEGNEQFF
>few|TRBV7-9|TRBJ2-7|.
TGTGCCAGCAGCGGGGGAAGGTCCGACGAGCAGTACTTC
CASSGGRSDEQYF
>few|TRBV7-2|TRBJ1-6|.
TGTGCCAGCAGCTCCGACGGGACTATATCAAGCTCCTATAATTCACCCCTCCACTTT
CASSSDGTISSSYNSPLHF
>few|TRBV24-1|TRBJ2-2|.
TGTGCCACCAGTGATGGGGTCCAGATGAACACCGGGGAGCTGTTTTTT
CATSDGVQMNTGELFF
>.|TRBV6-2/TRBV6-3|TRBJ1-3|TRBD1
TGTGCCAGCAGTGCGTTCGGACAGGGGACCGGAAACACCATATATTTT
CASSAFGQGTGNTIYF
>.|TRBV4-2|TRBJ2-3|TRBD1
TGTGCCAGCAGGGGACAGAGCACAGATACGCAGTATTTT
CASRGQSTDTQYF
>large|TRBV6-2/TRBV6-3|TRBJ2-5|TRBD2
TGTGCCAGCAGTTCGATACTAGCGGTCTACCAAGAGACCCAGTACTTC
CASSSILAVYQETQYF
>.|TRBV6-8|TRBJ1-1|.
TGTGCCAGCAGTTACGTCTTGGGAGGCACTGAAGCTTTCTTT
CASSYVLGGTEAFF
>few|TRBV21-1|TRBJ1-4|.
TGTGCCAGCAGCAAGACTCCCAGGAGGGAAAAACTGTTTTTT
CASSKTPRREKLFF
>once|TRBV6-5|TRBJ1-2|TRBD1
TGTGCCAGCAGTTACATCAGGACAGGGGGCGCGGGCTATGGCTACACCTTC
CASSYIRTGGAGYGYTF
>once|TRBV6-5|TRBJ2-1|TRBD2
TGTGCCAGCAGTTCACCTGGACTAGCGGGTACTTACAATGAGCAGTTCTTC
CASSSPGLAGTYNEQFF
>.|TRBV11-3|TRBJ2-1|TRBD2
TGTGCCAGCAGCTTAGGGTCGCTAGCGGGGGGAGATGAGCAGTTCTTC
CASSLGSLAGGDEQFF
>.|TRBV11-3|TRBJ2-5|.
TGTGCCAGCAGCCTGGGGGGGTGGGGGACAGAATACCAAGAGACCCAGTACTTC
CASSLGGWGTEYQETQYF
>.|TRBV19|TRBJ2-2|.
TGTGCCAGTAGTATGGTGGGGCGGGGTTGGACCGGGGAGCTGTTTTTT
CASSMVGRGWTGELFF
>.|TRBV4-3|TRBJ1-6|.
TGCGCCAGCAGCCAGACCTTGGGTAATTCACCCCTCCACTTT
CASSQTLGNSPLHF
>few|TRBV11-2|TRBJ2-5|.
TGTGCCAGCAGCTTAGTCACCGCCGGATCCCAGTACTTC
CASSLVTAGSQYF
>few|TRBV6-1|TRBJ2-7|.
TGTGCCAGCAGTCGCCAGACCCGGGGGTCCTACGAGCAGTACTTC
CASSRQTRGSYEQYF
>.|TRBV9|TRBJ1-1|.
TGTGCCAGCAGCTCGGGGGACACTGAAGCTTTCTTT
CASSSGDTEAFF
>.|TRBV5-4|TRBJ2-5|.
TGTGCCAGCAGCTTGACCGCGGGAACTCAAGAGACCCAGTACTTC
CASSLTAGTQETQYF
>.|TRBV6-1|TRBJ1-1|.
TGTGCCAGCTGGGGACATATGAACACTGAAGCTTTCTTT
CASWGHMNTEAFF